This T cell receptor beta chain was found in a study of T cell changes during pregnancy in multiple sclerosis. Between the trimmed V and J ends, which lost 3 bases and 5 bases, there was a span of 7 bases. The length of the CDR3 is 13 residues. Per the germline V gene, CDR1 is LNHDA and CDR2 is SQIVND (reference sequence). Clones were sequenced by immunoSEQ multiplex PCR, and TCRdb holds only the in-frame ones, with some missing. The table includes fewer than 90,000 clones, around 95% detected once. This material consisted of peripheral blood, taken in the third trimester of pregnancy. J is TRBJ2-2 and V is TRBV19, with D uncertain. This receptor was identified in a female donor in good health, enrolled as a control in a pregnancy study. CDR3: CASSMTGTGELFF. The DNA of the CDR3 is TGTGCCAGTAGTATGACTGGGACCGGGGAGCTGTTTTTT. Filled out from reference TRBV19 and TRBJ2-2, the complete variable domain reads DGGITQSPKYLFRKEGQNVTLSCEQNLNHDAMYWYRQDPGQGLRLIYYSQIVNDFQKGDIAEGYSVSREKKESFPLTVTSAQKNPTAFYLCASSMTGTGELFFGEGSRLTVL.